A selection of T cell receptor beta chains follows, all from one sample in a study of cytomegalovirus exposure and HLA in healthy donors. This table comes from immunoSEQ multiplex PCR, and its TCRdb copy is limited to in-frame clones, with some not included. The sample includes some 150,000 clones, roughly 73% seen only once; the top ten take 2.5% to 3.5%. Sequencing was performed on PBMCs. These receptors were obtained from a female donor in good health and CMV-seronegative. Both conserved end residues are part of each CDR3. The D gene is left open where the match is weak. Expanded clones get a size class; other rows say once, few or many, or leave the size out.

>.|TRBJ1-2|TRBV19|TRBD1
CASTYPPDRARALAYGYTF
TGTGCCAGTACTTACCCCCCGGACAGGGCAAGGGCCCTAGCATATGGCTACACCTTC
>once|TRBJ2-1|TRBV4-1|TRBD1
CASSHHSTGGVGNEQFF
TGCGCCAGCAGCCACCATTCGACAGGGGGCGTAGGGAATGAGCAGTTCTTC
>.|TRBJ1-4|TRBV27|.
CASSPFQEEKLFF
TGTGCCAGCAGTCCGTTCCAGGAAGAAAAACTGTTTTTT
>few|TRBJ1-2|TRBV5-1|.
CASSLLGEEGNGYTF
TGCGCCAGCAGCTTGCTCGGGGAAGAAGGGAATGGCTACACCTTC
>.|TRBJ1-1|TRBV6-5|.
CASSYTGRSRAEAFF
TGTGCCAGCAGTTACACCGGGAGGTCCAGGGCAGAAGCTTTCTTT
>.|TRBJ2-2|TRBV18|.
CASSPQGEVGELFF
TGTGCCAGCTCACCACAAGGGGAAGTCGGGGAGCTGTTTTTT
>.|TRBJ1-2|TRBV7-2|.
CASSSSGRRGLYGYTF
TGTGCCAGCAGCTCCAGCGGGCGCAGGGGACTATACGGCTACACCTTC
>.|TRBJ1-1|TRBV29-1|TRBD1
CSVGDRDAFF
TGCAGCGTTGGGGACAGGGACGCTTTCTTT
>.|TRBJ2-7|TRBV6-5|TRBD1
CASSSLPGQVGAGQYF
TGTGCCAGCAGTTCCTTACCGGGACAGGTCGGGGCCGGGCAGTACTTC
>once|TRBJ2-1|TRBV19|TRBD1
CASSLDRSRVNEQFF
TGTGCCAGTAGCCTGGACAGGTCAAGGGTCAATGAGCAGTTCTTC
>.|TRBJ1-1|TRBV7-9|.
CASSSWNTEAFF
TGTGCCAGCAGCTCCTGGAACACTGAAGCTTTCTTT
>.|TRBJ2-5|TRBV28|.
CASSFSTSPQETQYF
TGTGCCAGCAGTTTTTCCACGAGCCCACAAGAGACCCAGTACTTC
>.|TRBJ1-1|TRBV10-1|.
CASSESEIETRNTEAFF
TGCGCCAGCAGTGAGTCGGAAATAGAGACACGTAACACTGAAGCTTTCTTT
>.|TRBJ2-7|TRBV23-1|.
CASTDRVPYEQYF
TGCGCCAGCACTGACAGAGTTCCCTACGAGCAGTACTTC
>.|TRBJ1-1|TRBV10-3|TRBD1
CAISGQGRDEAFF
TGTGCCATCTCGGGACAGGGTCGAGATGAAGCTTTCTTT
>.|TRBJ2-7|TRBV7-9|.
CASSLEERRPYEQYF
TGTGCCAGCAGCTTAGAAGAGCGGAGGCCCTACGAGCAGTACTTC
>.|TRBJ2-3|TRBV7-2|.
CASSLAGGWGTDTQYF
TGTGCCAGCAGCTTAGCGGGGGGATGGGGGACAGATACGCAGTATTTT
>.|TRBJ2-3|TRBV5-5|TRBD2
CASSLLLAGAISTDTQYF
TGTGCCAGCAGCTTGCTACTAGCGGGGGCTATATCCACAGATACGCAGTATTTT
>few|TRBJ1-2|TRBV6-1|.
CASSEEGLNSRGYTF
TGTGCCAGCAGTGAGGAAGGACTAAACTCCAGGGGCTACACCTTC
>.|TRBJ1-5|TRBV6-6|TRBD1
CASSRGTGVNQPQHF
TGTGCCAGCAGCCGGGGGACAGGGGTCAATCAGCCCCAGCATTTT
>.|TRBJ2-7|TRBV5-8|.
CASSLTLYEQYF
TGTGCCAGCAGCTTGACTCTCTACGAGCAGTACTTC
>.|TRBJ1-1|TRBV29-1|.
CSVEIGGPTEAFF
TGCAGCGTTGAAATCGGCGGCCCCACTGAAGCTTTCTTT
>.|TRBJ1-4|TRBV7-9|.
CASSLERTNEKLFF
TGTGCCAGCAGCTTAGAGAGGACTAATGAAAAACTGTTTTTT
>.|TRBJ1-2|TRBV28|.
CASSLLLGAQGYTF
TGTGCCAGCAGTTTATTGTTGGGGGCGCAAGGCTACACCTTC
>.|TRBJ1-2|TRBV6-1|TRBD1
CASSRDRASNYGYTF
TGTGCCAGCAGCCGGGACAGGGCCTCTAACTATGGCTACACCTTC
>.|TRBJ1-1|TRBV6-5|TRBD1
CASSLQGATEAFF
TGTGCCAGCAGTCTCCAGGGGGCCACTGAAGCTTTCTTT
>.|TRBJ1-2|TRBV29-1|TRBD1
CSAGDRGQGNYGYTF
TGCAGCGCGGGGGACAGGGGGCAGGGAAACTATGGCTACACCTTC
>.|TRBJ2-3|TRBV7-8|.
CASSSIELAEVGTDTQYF
TGTGCCAGCAGCTCCATCGAGTTAGCGGAGGTGGGCACAGATACGCAGTATTTT
>.|TRBJ2-5|TRBV6-1|.
CASRELVKETQYF
TGTGCCAGCAGAGAGTTAGTCAAAGAGACCCAGTACTTC
>.|TRBJ2-7|TRBV11-3|.
CASSLGRGNDEQYF
TGTGCCAGCAGCTTAGGCAGGGGAAACGACGAGCAGTACTTC
>.|TRBJ2-7|TRBV27|.
CASSPLPSYEQYF
TGTGCCAGCAGTCCCCTCCCCTCCTACGAGCAGTACTTC
>.|TRBJ2-1|TRBV19|TRBD1
CASSSWTGVYNEQFF
TGTGCCAGTAGTTCTTGGACAGGGGTCTACAATGAGCAGTTCTTC
>.|TRBJ1-4|TRBV28|TRBD1
CASSVPGQGHEKLFF
TGTGCCAGCAGCGTGCCGGGACAGGGGCATGAAAAACTGTTTTTT
>few|TRBJ1-2|TRBV28|TRBD1
CASKPRDSNYGYTF
TGTGCCAGCAAGCCCCGGGACAGTAACTATGGCTACACCTTC
>.|TRBJ1-1|TRBV7-2|TRBD1
CASSPVGTGTAFF
TGTGCCAGCAGCCCGGTTGGGACAGGGACAGCTTTCTTT
>.|TRBJ2-7|TRBV21-1|.
CASSKGTLESYEQYF
TGTGCCAGCAGCAAAGGGACATTAGAGTCCTACGAGCAGTACTTC
>once|TRBJ1-3|TRBV12-5|TRBD1
CASAPGQGSGNTIYF
TGTGCTAGTGCCCCGGGACAGGGTTCTGGAAACACCATATATTTT
>.|TRBJ2-2|TRBV7-9|.
CASSLGLNTGELFF
TGTGCCAGCAGCTTAGGCCTAAACACCGGGGAGCTGTTTTTT
>few|TRBJ1-1|TRBV14|.
CASSQEIRRGPEAFF
TGTGCCAGCAGCCAAGAGATTAGGAGGGGCCCCGAAGCTTTCTTT
>.|TRBJ2-6|TRBV29-1|.
CSVMSDINSGANVLTF
TGCAGCGTTATGTCGGACATCAACTCTGGGGCCAACGTCCTGACTTTC
>.|TRBJ2-7|TRBV5-8|.
CASSFSYYEQYF
TGTGCCAGCAGCTTTTCGTATTACGAGCAGTACTTC
>.|TRBJ1-1|TRBV28|.
CASSFNGQFSARAFF
TGTGCCAGCAGTTTTAACGGACAGTTCTCTGCTCGGGCTTTCTTT
>.|TRBJ2-3|TRBV9|TRBD2
CASSVVSGGPDTQYF
TGTGCCAGCAGCGTAGTTAGCGGGGGGCCAGATACGCAGTATTTT
>.|TRBJ1-5|TRBV6-5|.
CASSYSRDWNQPQHF
TGTGCCAGCAGTTACTCCAGGGATTGGAATCAGCCCCAGCATTTT
>.|TRBJ1-5|TRBV2|TRBD1
CASSTGGGNQPQHF
TGTGCCAGCTCGACAGGGGGCGGCAATCAGCCCCAGCATTTT
>.|TRBJ2-1|TRBV30|.
CAWSVRTSSYNEQFF
TGTGCCTGGAGTGTACGTACTTCATCCTACAATGAGCAGTTCTTC
>.|TRBJ2-3|TRBV7-9|TRBD1
CALQGGLYTDTQYF
TGTGCCCTACAGGGGGGACTCTACACAGATACGCAGTATTTT
>few|TRBJ1-5|TRBV15|TRBD1
CATSGQGSRQPQHF
TGTGCCACCAGCGGACAGGGGTCAAGGCAGCCCCAGCATTTT
>.|TRBJ1-2|TRBV5-4|.
CASSSGGGDGYTF
TGTGCCAGCTCGAGTGGGGGGGGAGATGGCTACACCTTC